The rows below give T cell receptor beta chains drawn from one sample of a study of cytomegalovirus exposure and HLA in healthy donors. Sequencing used immunoSEQ multiplex PCR; TCRdb keeps in-frame clones, though not all of them. The sample's table shows 100,000 to 150,000 clones. Sequenced input: PBMCs. The receptors were sampled from a woman aged 40 to 55 in good health and CMV-seronegative. Both conserved end residues are trimmed from each CDR3. D genes are given only for firm matches.

v_gene	j_gene	d_gene	CDR3aa
TRBV9	TRBJ1-1	.	ASSLEDGMNTEAF
TRBV7-2	TRBJ1-5	.	ASSLQENQPQH
TRBV28	TRBJ1-6	TRBD1	ASSLSMGQGNSPLH
TRBV9	TRBJ1-2	.	ASSVAIQNYGYT
TRBV7-7	TRBJ2-5	TRBD1	ASSRGQGIETQY
TRBV2	TRBJ1-1	.	ASSRDTDFEAF
TRBV9	TRBJ1-5	.	ASSVDGRPYSNQPQH
TRBV7-2	TRBJ1-2	.	ASSLVAYGYT
TRBV6-1	TRBJ1-1	.	ASSAVGRGFF
TRBV28	TRBJ2-7	.	ASSSIRPEQY
TRBV19	TRBJ2-2	.	ASSLSPWTVLTGELF
TRBV7-2	TRBJ2-2	.	ASSFWTRGTGELF
TRBV2	TRBJ2-2	.	ASSEVLSGTGELF
TRBV7-2	TRBJ1-4	.	ASSSGDPRWNEKLF
TRBV6-1	TRBJ1-3	TRBD1	ASRLGQGYGNTIY
TRBV7-3	TRBJ2-2	TRBD2	ASSFSGAGELF
TRBV7-3	TRBJ2-3	TRBD2	ASSPGLPDTDTQY
TRBV25-1	TRBJ1-1	.	ASKSDRLNTEAF
TRBV6-6	TRBJ1-5	TRBD1	ASSRTGGGQPQH
TRBV7-2	TRBJ1-1	TRBD1	ASSLELRDRGTEAF
TRBV28	TRBJ1-2	TRBD1	ASSLEQDRGHAGYT
TRBV7-2	TRBJ2-2	.	ASSLALNTGELF
TRBV5-1	TRBJ1-6	.	ASSFGENYSPLH
TRBV10-2	TRBJ1-1	TRBD1	ASRGGQGNTEAF
TRBV25-1	TRBJ1-1	.	ASSDIVAGNTEAF
TRBV21-1	TRBJ1-1	.	ASSRFRDRRTPEAF
TRBV15	TRBJ2-3	TRBD2	ATSRDGAAVAGGEDTQY
TRBV6-5	TRBJ1-2	.	ASSYSAGRGYT
TRBV5-8	TRBJ2-3	TRBD2	ASSSGTSISTDTQY
TRBV5-5	TRBJ2-5	.	ASSLAGGLGETQY
TRBV19	TRBJ2-7	.	ASSVGTPDEQY
TRBV12-5	TRBJ1-2	TRBD1	AISAGGRGYT
TRBV5-4	TRBJ2-2	.	ASSPTLRAGNTGELF
TRBV28	TRBJ1-2	.	ASSPGGRVNYGYT
TRBV5-1	TRBJ2-3	.	ASSLGLSSTDTQY
TRBV5-1	TRBJ2-1	.	ASSSETGGYNEQF
TRBV10-3	TRBJ1-3	.	AISPGGASGNTIY
TRBV7-8	TRBJ1-6	TRBD1	ASSPGQGNSPLH